Listed below are T cell receptor beta chains from one sample, sequenced in a study of regulatory T cells in long-lasting Graves disease. Using its own MiXCR run on the multiplex PCR reads, TCRdb lists one record per CDR3 protein. The table shows over 350,000 distinct CDR3 sequences, with less than 15% occurring only once. These data are also associated with another study on T cells in Graves' hyperthyroidism and ophthalmopathy.

The sample here was peripheral blood mononuclear cells (PBMCs), taken at new diagnosis, from a patient treated with antithyroid drugs. Receptor source: a woman aged 45-59 years with Graves disease. The CDR3 runs from the conserved cysteine through the conserved F or W. A D gene is named only where the DNA matches it firmly. Clone size, where shown, is once, few, many, or a class for clones that have expanded.

j_call clone_size d_call v_call cdr3_aa cdr3_nt
TRBJ1-1 many - TRBV2 CASSDPSGFTEAFF TGTGCCAGCAGTGATCCTTCGGGGTTCACTGAAGCTTTCTTT
TRBJ2-2 many - TRBV29-1 CSAVYPTGTGELFF TGCAGCGCCGTTTACCCCACCGGCACCGGGGAGCTGTTTTTT
TRBJ2-6 - - TRBV27 CASSPQVSGANVLTF TGTGCCAGCAGTCCCCAAGTCTCTGGGGCCAACGTCCTGACTTTC
TRBJ2-7 many - TRBV7-3 CASSLRPGSSYEQYF TGTGCCAGCAGCTTAAGACCGGGGAGCTCCTACGAGCAGTACTTC
TRBJ1-2 - - TRBV18 CASSPTPEFYGYTF TGTGCCAGCTCACCAACGCCGGAGTTCTATGGCTACACCTTC
TRBJ1-2 many - TRBV2 CASSYKREGYTF TGTGCCAGCAGTTACAAGAGGGAGGGCTACACCTTC
TRBJ2-7 few - TRBV19 CASQDYAYEQYF TGTGCCAGTCAAGACTATGCCTACGAGCAGTACTTC
TRBJ2-3 few - TRBV9 CASTTPGVRDTQYF TGTGCCAGCACGACCCCGGGCGTTCGAGATACGCAGTATTTT
TRBJ2-7 many TRBD1 TRBV2 CASSLQGVNYEQYF TGTGCCAGCAGCCTACAGGGGGTCAACTACGAGCAGTACTTC
TRBJ2-2 - TRBD2 TRBV7-8 CASSLWIGGGNTGELFF TGTGCCAGCAGCTTATGGATTGGCGGGGGGAACACCGGGGAGCTGTTTTTT
TRBJ2-7 - TRBD1 TRBV7-2 CASSLELGTGTYEQYF TGTGCCAGCAGCTTAGAACTCGGGACAGGTACATACGAGCAGTACTTC